Here is one T cell receptor beta chain with its context. Its antigen is unidentified. This entry is derived from a study of CD8 T cells in ankylosing spondylitis. TCRdb fed the 5' RACE reads into MiXCR, producing one record per CDR3 protein. The sample holds 670,000 or so distinct CDR3 sequences, 15% to 20% seen once. General study results and limits: A TCR beta motif of about eight highly homologous variants seemed to mark ankylosing spondylitis blood. Matched synovial fluid from ankylosing spondylitis patients was reported to be enriched for disease-linked clones.

The trim removed 1 base at V and 9 bases at J, leaving 4 bases unmatched. The CDR3 runs 14 residues. Germline V lookup: CDR1 LGHNA, CDR2 YSLEER. The TCR sequence derives from a male donor with ankylosing spondylitis. This chain connects TRBV4-3 to TRBJ2-1; 9 bases match TRBD2. The sample consisted of blood, either unsorted or a sorted T cell fraction (not recorded which). This CDR3 reads CASSQAIAGVEQFF. CDR3 DNA sequence: TGCGCCAGCAGCCAAGCGATAGCGGGAGTTGAGCAGTTCTTC.